Presented here are 23 T cell receptor beta chains from one specimen sequenced in a study of CD8 T cells in ankylosing spondylitis. MiXCR was run by TCRdb on the 5' RACE reads, yielding one entry per CDR3 protein. The sample records roughly 140,000 distinct CDR3 sequences, around two fifths being singletons. Sequenced: synovial fluid, either unsorted or a sorted T cell fraction (not recorded which). Receptors were obtained from a male donor with ankylosing spondylitis.

This clonotype was seen more than once but under ten times. The V call is TRBV11-2, the J call TRBJ1-3; 8 bases match TRBD1. The CDR3 contains 14 residues. The germline V gene has CDR1 SGHAT and CDR2 FQNNGV. With V trimmed by 7 bases and J by 1 base, 3 bases remained unmatched. CDR3 in amino acids: CASKRQGSGNTIYF. The CDR3 coding sequence is TGTGCCAGCAAAAGACAGGGGTCTGGAAACACCATATATTTT. Based on the CDR3 plus reference TRBV11-2 and TRBJ1-3, the full variable domain is EAGVAQSPRYKIIEKRQSVAFWCNPISGHATLYWYQQILGQGPKLLIQFQNNGVVDDSQLPKDRFSAERLKGVDSTLKIQPAKLEDSAVYLCASKRQGSGNTIYFGEGSWLTVV.

CDR3 sequence: CSVSESPWCYEQYF. The DNA for the CDR3 is TGCAGCGTTAGCGAGAGTCCCTGGTGCTACGAGCAGTACTTC. This chain connects TRBV29-1 to TRBJ2-7, with D hard to call. The V gene's germline CDR1 is SQVTM and CDR2 ANQGSEA. V lost 5 bases and J lost 3, with 17 bases in between. There are 14 residues in the CDR3.

DNA of the CDR3: TGCGCCAGCAGCTTAGAGAGGGGAACCTACGAGCAGTACTTC. It translates to CASSLERGTYEQYF. The rearrangement links TRBV5-1 to TRBJ2-7; tentatively, D is TRBD1 or TRBD2 (5 bases each). Trimming left V 2 bases short and J 2 bases short, with 11 bases between. The length of the CDR3 is 14 residues. Germline assignment: CDR1 SGHRS and CDR2 YFSETQ.

This clonotype has a handful of counts. J is TRBJ1-6 and V is TRBV25-1; D possibly corresponds to TRBD1 (5 bases). In germline, CDR1 is MGHDK, CDR2 SYGVNS. V shed 5 bases and J shed 9 bases, with 11 bases lying between them. The CDR3 has 13 amino acids. This chain's CDR3 is CASSQGGISPLHF. CDR3 DNA sequence: TGTGCCAGCAGTCAGGGTGGGATTTCACCCCTCCACTTT.

Ten or more counts support this clonotype. This chain joins TRBV20-1 and TRBJ1-1; D possibly corresponds to TRBD1 (6 bases). This CDR3 comprises 11 residues. Germline lookup yields CDR1 DFQATT and CDR2 SNEGSKA (reference sequence). Trimming removed 2 bases from V and 6 bases from J, with 7 bases in between. The CDR3 nucleotides are TGCAGTGCTAGAAGGACAGCTGAAGCTTTCTTT. Amino acid sequence: CSARRTAEAFF.

V is TRBV5-1 and J is TRBJ1-5, with D possibly being TRBD1 (6 bases). V lost 2 bases to trimming and J lost 3 bases, with 12 bases between them. There are 15 residues in the CDR3. The V gene's germline CDR1 is SGHRS and CDR2 YFSETQ. The CDR3: CASSFEGGLNQPQHF. The CDR3 DNA is TGCGCCAGCAGCTTTGAAGGGGGGCTCAATCAGCCCCAGCATTTT.

This chain links TRBV28 with TRBJ1-5; D not resolved. Trimming cost V 10 bases and J 3 bases, with 13 bases left between them. Germline V gives CDR1 MDHEN, CDR2 SYDVKM. CDR3 size: 13 residues. CDR3 amino acids: CATEADFNQPQHF. CDR3 nucleotides: TGTGCCACCGAGGCGGACTTCAATCAGCCCCAGCATTTT.

On this clonotype itself: At one boundary the junction diverges from the germline segment, which might be a read error. This chain connects TRBV12-3 or TRBV12-4 to TRBJ2-3; unclear D gene. The CDR3 contains 14 residues. The CDR3 protein is CASSLGWSVDMQYF. The CDR3 DNA follows: TGTGCCAGCAGTTTAGGTTGGTCCGTAGATATGCAGTATTTT.

The genes are TRBV9 and TRBJ1-1; D is unresolved. The CDR3 is made up of 16 amino acids. Germline CDR1 reads SGDLS; CDR2 reads YYNGEE. Trimming took 2 bases from V and 4 from J, leaving 18 bases between them. CDR3 DNA sequence: TGTGCCAGCAGCGTTGGGAGGTGGTTGGGAGGCACTGAAGCTTTCTTT. It specifies CASSVGRWLGGTEAFF.

This rearrangement joins TRBV28 to TRBJ1-2; 8 positions agree with TRBD1. Per the germline V gene, CDR1 is MDHEN and CDR2 is SYDVKM. The CDR3 runs 16 residues. Trimming took 0 bases from V and 7 from J; bases not matched to a gene: 10. The CDR3 is CASSLWTLGQGAGYTF. CDR3 DNA: TGTGCCAGCAGTTTATGGACCTTAGGGCAGGGGGCTGGCTACACCTTC.

This chain uses TRBV20-1 with TRBJ1-3; TRBD1 matches 7 bases. The V segment lost 6 bases and the J segment 0 bases; nucleotides outside the gene matches: 11. The CDR3 loop spans 16 amino acids. Per germline, CDR1 DFQATT and CDR2 SNEGSKA (reference sequence). The CDR3 sequence is CSASRQGRFSGNTIYF. For the CDR3, the DNA is TGCAGTGCCAGCCGACAGGGAAGGTTCTCTGGAAACACCATATATTTT.

This chain uses TRBV18 with TRBJ2-2; D remains unclear. The V and J ends lost 2 bases and 4 bases respectively, with 14 bases between them. Germline V lookup: CDR1 KGHSH, CDR2 LQKENI. This CDR3 has 16 residues. The chain's CDR3 is CASSPRRQSGTGELFF. The CDR3 region has the DNA TGTGCCAGCTCACCAAGAAGGCAGTCGGGCACCGGGGAGCTGTTTTTT.

This clonotype was observed a handful of times. The chain is built from TRBV5-1 and TRBJ2-5; the D is unclear. V was clipped by 4 bases and J by 2 bases, with 30 bases between them. The CDR3 sequence is 20 residues long. Germline CDR1 reads SGHRS; CDR2 reads YFSETQ. CDR3 DNA: TGCGCCAGCAGCCCGCGACTCTCCAAATTCCCCCAGTTTGCTCAAGAGACCCAGTACTTC. It specifies CASSPRLSKFPQFAQETQYF.

This clonotype was seen a few times. The genes are TRBV5-1 and TRBJ2-7; 7 nucleotides agree with TRBD1. J gave up 2 bases and V 1 base, and 12 bases lay outside the gene matches. Per germline, CDR1 SGHRS and CDR2 YFSETQ. This CDR3 has 17 amino acids. For the CDR3, the DNA is TGCGCCAGCAGCTTGATTGGTTTGAAGGGACAGCCCTACGAGCAGTACTTC. Protein sequence: CASSLIGLKGQPYEQYF.

For this clonotype: Given the absence of the conserved phenylalanine or tryptophan at the CDR3 end, a read error is likely. The chain carries TRBV4-1 and TRBJ2-7, with D tentatively TRBD2 (5 bases). V was shortened by 4 bases and J by 1 base, with 11 bases between the two germline ends. The CDR3 sequence is 14 residues long. CDR1 MGHRA and CDR2 YSYEKL come from the germline V gene. The CDR3 DNA follows: TGCGCCAGCAGCCCGGGCGGGCGATCCTACGAGCAGTACTTG. Residues: CASSPGGRSYEQYL.

This clonotype was seen more than once but under ten times. The chain has TRBV4-1 and TRBJ2-3; D not certain. The germline gives CDR1 MGHRA, CDR2 YSYEKL. V was cut by 0 bases and J by 0 bases, with 19 bases left in between. This CDR3 region has 19 residues. CDR3 loop: CASSQDPGPRHKSTDTQYF. In nucleotides, the CDR3 is TGCGCCAGCAGCCAAGATCCCGGGCCCCGACACAAAAGCACAGATACGCAGTATTTT.

This clonotype is a singleton in its sample. The chain couples TRBV27 to TRBJ1-1; 9 positions match TRBD1. The CDR3 length is 14 residues. Per the germline V gene, CDR1 is MNHEY and CDR2 is SMNVEV (reference sequence). The junction had 8 bases not matched to a gene; V was cut back by 8 bases and J by 4 bases. The CDR3 here is CASCPGTGITEAFF. The CDR3 DNA sequence: TGTGCCAGCTGTCCCGGGACAGGGATCACTGAAGCTTTCTTT.

This rearrangement joins TRBV7-2 to TRBJ1-2, with D possibly being TRBD1 (6 bases). The germline gives CDR1 SGHTA, CDR2 FQGNSA. CDR3 length equals 16 residues. V dropped 1 base and J dropped 6 bases, with 18 bases sitting between them. CDR3 residues: CASSLVGRGGVDGYTF. Written as DNA, the CDR3 is TGTGCCAGCAGCTTAGTCGGCAGGGGAGGTGTGGATGGCTACACCTTC.

The chain links TRBV10-3 to TRBJ1-1; D remains unclear. Germline V CDR1 and CDR2: ENHRY, SYGVKD. This CDR3 comprises 16 residues. The V and J ends lost 3 bases and 1 base respectively, with 15 bases between them. The chain's CDR3 is CAISDPGLMPNTEAFF. The CDR3 bases are TGTGCCATCAGTGATCCAGGATTAATGCCGAACACTGAAGCTTTCTTT.

The rearrangement joins TRBV14 to TRBJ1-1; maybe TRBD1 (6 bases). Germline CDR1 and CDR2: SGHDN and FVKESK. The CDR3 spans 15 residues. V was cut by 3 bases and J by 1 base, with 12 bases left in between. The CDR3 reads CASSQVGGANTEAFF. In DNA, the CDR3 is TGTGCCAGCAGCCAGGTTGGGGGCGCGAACACTGAAGCTTTCTTT.

This clonotype was recorded only once. The rearrangement links TRBV27 to TRBJ2-1; 8 bases agree with TRBD1. Germline V gene lookup returns CDR1 MNHEY and CDR2 SMNVEV (reference sequence). V lost 3 bases to trimming and J lost 7 bases; unmatched junction nucleotides: 8. The CDR3 length is 15 residues. CDR3 coding DNA: TGTGCCAGCAGTTTCCGGACAGGGAGGTCGAATGAGCAGTTCTTC. It yields the protein CASSFRTGRSNEQFF.

This chain joins TRBV11-2 and TRBJ2-3; D remains ambiguous. V lost 3 bases and J lost 1, with 14 bases in between. CDR3 length equals 16 residues. Germline CDR1 is SGHAT and CDR2 is FQNNGV. The CDR3 DNA sequence: TGTGCCAGCAGCTTGGTGGTTTTCTCGGGCACAGATACGCAGTATTTT. This encodes CASSLVVFSGTDTQYF.

This clonotype was observed a few times. The chain carries TRBV6-1 and TRBJ2-7; 8 bases are shared with TRBD1. There are 18 residues in the CDR3. The V segment lost 5 bases and the J segment 3 bases; nucleotides outside the gene matches: 18. CDR1 is MNHNS and CDR2 is SASEGT in the germline V gene. The CDR3, as DNA: TGTGCCAGCAGTCCCCGACAGGGGCCCATTATGTTCGACTACGAGCAGTACTTC. This sequence encodes CASSPRQGPIMFDYEQYF.